The 7 T cell receptor beta chains listed next were all sequenced from one sample in a study of T cell clonality in common variable immunodeficiency. Sequencing used immunoSEQ multiplex PCR; TCRdb keeps in-frame clones, though not all of them. The sample includes tens of thousands of clones, none of them occurring once. Sequencing was performed on peripheral blood mononuclear cells. Receptors were obtained from a person aged 18 to 70 in good health.

This clone was counted between two and nine times. The read finishes 3 residues shy of the CDR3 end, and the germline J gene is used to complete it. This chain connects TRBV19 to TRBJ2-4; maybe TRBD1 (8 bases). The CDR3 has 17 residues. CDR1 and CDR2 (germline): LNHDA, SQIVND (reference sequence). CDR3: CASTPDRALTRDYGQYF. CDR3 DNA (partial): TGTGCCAGTACCCCGGACAGGGCTCTGACTCGGGACTATGGT.

This clone showed up many times. Read coverage stops 3 residues before the CDR3 terminus; the germline J gene supplies the remainder. This chain connects TRBV13 to TRBJ2-2; 10 bases are a match to TRBD1. Germline V gene sequence: CDR1 PRHDT, CDR2 FYEKMQ (reference sequence). The CDR3 loop spans 15 amino acids. V was pared by 5 bases and J by 7 bases, with 7 bases of the junction left unmatched. The CDR3 bases that were read are TGTGCCAGCAGCCCCGTGGGACAGGGGAACGGGGAG. Its protein product is CASSPVGQGNGE. The CDR3 in its entirety is CASSPVGQGNGELFF.

Details on this clone: A much larger clone sits a single nucleotide away, making a read error possible. The read terminates 3 residues before the CDR3 end, so the remaining end is supplied by the germline J gene. Other DNA sequences in this specimen translate into the identical CDR3. This chain uses TRBV20-1 with TRBJ1-6; no clear D. The CDR3 length is 16 residues. CDR1 and CDR2 (germline): DFQATT, SNEGSKA (reference sequence). The DNA read from the CDR3 is TGCAGTGCTAGGTACCCCCCCGGGTCCTATAACTCACCC. Residues: CSARYPPGSYNSP. The whole CDR3 is CSARYPPGSYNSPLHF.

This clone appeared many times. The CDR3 is cut off 3 residues early in the read; its end comes from the germline J gene. The chain uses TRBV19 and TRBJ1-1; D may be TRBD1 (5 bases). The CDR3 contains 12 residues. V was pared by 4 bases and J by 4 bases, with 7 bases between. Looked up from germline, CDR1 is LNHDA and CDR2 is SQIVND (reference sequence). Partial CDR3 DNA: TGTGCCAGTAGTAGGGGGGGCACTGAA. This encodes CASSRGGTE. In full, the CDR3 is CASSRGGTEAFF.

Many counts were recorded for this clone. The CDR3 end is not reached by the read, which stops 3 residues before it; the germline J gene fills it in. This chain uses TRBV20-1 with TRBJ2-1; 13 bases align to TRBD2. The junction had 3 bases not matched to a gene; V was cut back by 4 bases and J by 6 bases. The CDR3 totals 14 residues. Germline loops: CDR1 DFQATT, CDR2 SNEGSKA (reference sequence). CDR3 bases read: TGCAGTGCTACCACTAGCGGGGGGGTCAATGAG. Encoded protein: CSATTSGGVNE. The whole CDR3 sequence reads CSATTSGGVNEQFF.

This clone showed up many times. The read is 3 residues too short to cover the CDR3 end, so that end is filled in from the germline J gene. V gene TRBV10-3 combines with J gene TRBJ2-1, with D uncertain. Trimming left V 3 bases short and J 7 bases short, with 16 bases between. CDR3 length: 15 amino acids. Germline V gives CDR1 ENHRY, CDR2 SYGVKD. The CDR3 region is CAISDSTSVVNEQFF. The CDR3 DNA, read in part, is TGTGCCATCAGTGACTCTACCTCGGTAGTAAATGAG.

In this sample, this clone turned up many times. The read ends 3 residues before the CDR3 terminus; that terminus is restored from the germline J gene. The rearrangement links TRBV7-6 to TRBJ2-7; D might be TRBD1 (6 bases). Germline V lookup: CDR1 SGHVS, CDR2 FNYEAQ. The CDR3 loop spans 13 amino acids. Deletions cut 4 bases from V and 2 bases from J, with 9 bases between. The part of the CDR3 DNA that was read is TGTGCCAGCAGCTCAGGGGCCCCCTACGAG. This encodes CASSSGAPYE. The whole CDR3 protein reads CASSSGAPYEQYF.